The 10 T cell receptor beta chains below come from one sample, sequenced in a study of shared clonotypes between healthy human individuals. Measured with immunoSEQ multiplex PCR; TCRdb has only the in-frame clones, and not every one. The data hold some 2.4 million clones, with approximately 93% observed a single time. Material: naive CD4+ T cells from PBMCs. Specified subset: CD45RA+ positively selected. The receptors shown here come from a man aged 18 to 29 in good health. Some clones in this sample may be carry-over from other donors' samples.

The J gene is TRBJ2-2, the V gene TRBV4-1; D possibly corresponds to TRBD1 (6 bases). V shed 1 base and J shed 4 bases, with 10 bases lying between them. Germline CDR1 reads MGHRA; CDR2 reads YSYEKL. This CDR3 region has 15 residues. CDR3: CASSQVRQATGELFF. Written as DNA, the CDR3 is TGCGCCAGCAGCCAAGTCCGACAGGCCACCGGGGAGCTGTTTTTT.

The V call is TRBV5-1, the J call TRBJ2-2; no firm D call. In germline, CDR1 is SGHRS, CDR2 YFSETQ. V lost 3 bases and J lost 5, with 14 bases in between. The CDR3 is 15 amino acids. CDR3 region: CASSYTGPTTGELFF. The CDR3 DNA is TGCGCCAGCAGCTATACCGGGCCAACAACCGGGGAGCTGTTTTTT.

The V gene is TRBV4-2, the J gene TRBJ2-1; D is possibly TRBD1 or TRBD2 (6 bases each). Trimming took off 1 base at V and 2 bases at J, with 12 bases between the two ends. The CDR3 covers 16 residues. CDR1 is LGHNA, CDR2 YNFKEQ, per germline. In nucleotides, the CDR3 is TGTGCCAGCAGCCAAGTGACGGGGGCCCCCTACAATGAGCAGTTCTTC. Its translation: CASSQVTGAPYNEQFF.

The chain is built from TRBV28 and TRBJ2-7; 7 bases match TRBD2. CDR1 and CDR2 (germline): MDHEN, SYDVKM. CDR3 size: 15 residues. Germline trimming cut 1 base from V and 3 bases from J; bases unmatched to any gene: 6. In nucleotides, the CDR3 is TGTGCCAGCAGTTTATTTGGCGGGAGTATCTACGAGCAGTACTTC. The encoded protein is CASSLFGGSIYEQYF.

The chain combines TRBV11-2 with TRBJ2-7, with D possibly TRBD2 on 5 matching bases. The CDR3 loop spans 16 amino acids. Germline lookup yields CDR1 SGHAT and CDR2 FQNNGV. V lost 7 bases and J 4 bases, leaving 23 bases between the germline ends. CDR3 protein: CASTLRTGISPYEQYF. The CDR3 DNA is TGTGCCAGCACCCTCAGAACGGGGATTTCCCCATACGAGCAGTACTTC.

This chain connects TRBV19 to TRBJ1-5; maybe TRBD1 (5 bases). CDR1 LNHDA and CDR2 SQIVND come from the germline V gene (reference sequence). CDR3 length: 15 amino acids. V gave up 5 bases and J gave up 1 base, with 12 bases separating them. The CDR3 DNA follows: TGTGCCAGTAGTTCAAGGGGCTCAAGCAATCAGCCCCAGCATTTT. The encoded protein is CASSSRGSSNQPQHF.

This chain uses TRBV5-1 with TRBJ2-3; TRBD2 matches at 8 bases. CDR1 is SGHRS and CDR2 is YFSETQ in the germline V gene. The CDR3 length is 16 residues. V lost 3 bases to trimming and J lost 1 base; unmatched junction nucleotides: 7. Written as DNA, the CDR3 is TGCGCCAGCAGCTCGCCGGGAGGGAGCGGCACAGATACGCAGTATTTT. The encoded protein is CASSSPGGSGTDTQYF.

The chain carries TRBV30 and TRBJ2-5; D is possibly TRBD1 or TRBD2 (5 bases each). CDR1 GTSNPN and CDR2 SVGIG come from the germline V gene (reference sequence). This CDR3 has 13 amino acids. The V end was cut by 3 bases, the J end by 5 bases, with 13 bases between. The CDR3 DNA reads TGTGCCTGGAGCAGAGGGGATTTGGAGACCCAGTACTTC. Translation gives CAWSRGDLETQYF.

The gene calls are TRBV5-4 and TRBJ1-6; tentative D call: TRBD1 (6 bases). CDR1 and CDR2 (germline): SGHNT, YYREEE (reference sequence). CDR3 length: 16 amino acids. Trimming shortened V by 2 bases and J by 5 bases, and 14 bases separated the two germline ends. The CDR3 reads CASSLWAGADNSPLHF. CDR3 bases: TGTGCCAGCAGCTTATGGGCAGGGGCCGATAATTCACCCCTCCACTTT.

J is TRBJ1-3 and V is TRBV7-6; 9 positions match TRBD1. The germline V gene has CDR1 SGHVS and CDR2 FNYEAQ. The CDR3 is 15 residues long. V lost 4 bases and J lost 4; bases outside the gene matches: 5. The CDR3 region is CASSYGQGRGNTIYF. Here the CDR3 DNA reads TGTGCCAGCAGCTACGGACAGGGGAGAGGAAACACCATATATTTT.